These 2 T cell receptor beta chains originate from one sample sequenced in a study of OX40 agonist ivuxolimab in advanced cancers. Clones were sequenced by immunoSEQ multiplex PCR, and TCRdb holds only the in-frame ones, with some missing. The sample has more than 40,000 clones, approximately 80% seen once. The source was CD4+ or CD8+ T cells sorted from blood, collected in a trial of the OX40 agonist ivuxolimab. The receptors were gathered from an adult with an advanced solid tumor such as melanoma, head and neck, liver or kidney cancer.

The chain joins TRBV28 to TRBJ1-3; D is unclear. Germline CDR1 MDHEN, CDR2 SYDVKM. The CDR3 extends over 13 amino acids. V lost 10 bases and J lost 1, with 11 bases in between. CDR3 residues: CAIVGDSGNTIYF. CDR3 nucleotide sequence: TGTGCCATTGTGGGAGATTCTGGAAACACCATATATTTT. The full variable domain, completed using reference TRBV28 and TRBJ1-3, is DVKVTQSSRYLVKRTGEKVFLECVQDMDHENMFWYRQDPGLGLRLIYFSYDVKMKEKGDIPEGYSVSREKKERFSLILESASTNQTSMYLCAIVGDSGNTIYFGEGSWLTVV.

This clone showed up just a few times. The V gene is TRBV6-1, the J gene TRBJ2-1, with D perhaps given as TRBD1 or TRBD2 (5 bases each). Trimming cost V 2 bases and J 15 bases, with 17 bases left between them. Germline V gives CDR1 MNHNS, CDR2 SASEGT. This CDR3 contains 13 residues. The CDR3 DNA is TGTGCCAGCAGTGAACCGGGGCGGATCAACTCGTTCTTC. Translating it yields CASSEPGRINSFF.